This TCR beta chain originates from a study of molecular identifiers for immune sequencing clone quantification. TCRdb independently ran MiXCR on the PCR reads; one entry per CDR3 protein. The sample yields approximately 590,000 distinct CDR3 sequences, around 25% seen once. This clonotype has at least ten counts. CDR3 length: 14 amino acids. The V gene lost 1 base and the J gene lost 9 bases, with 13 bases spanning the gap. The source of this sequence is a human donor in good health. Some libraries in this study had Jurkat cell RNA spiked in. The specimen was naive CD8+ T cells from blood, with Jurkat cell RNA spiked in. Subset given: FACS-sorted CD8+CD4-CCR7+CD45RA+ naive T cells. The chain has TRBV12-3 or TRBV12-4 and TRBJ2-4; D possibly corresponds to TRBD2 (5 bases). The CDR3: CASSLVSEEGIQYF. The CDR3 bases are TGTGCCAGCAGTTTAGTTAGCGAAGAGGGCATTCAGTACTTC.